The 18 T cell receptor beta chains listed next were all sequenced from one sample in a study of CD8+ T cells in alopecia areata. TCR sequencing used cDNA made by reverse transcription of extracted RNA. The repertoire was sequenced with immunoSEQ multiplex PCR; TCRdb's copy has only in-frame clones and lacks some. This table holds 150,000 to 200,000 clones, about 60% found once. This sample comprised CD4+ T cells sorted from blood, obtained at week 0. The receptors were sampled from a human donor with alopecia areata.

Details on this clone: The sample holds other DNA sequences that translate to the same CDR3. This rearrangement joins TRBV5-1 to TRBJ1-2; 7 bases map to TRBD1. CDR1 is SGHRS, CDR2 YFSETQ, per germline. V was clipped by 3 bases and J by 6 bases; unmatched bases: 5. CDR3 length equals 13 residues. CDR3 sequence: CASSWGQGDGYTF. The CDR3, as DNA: TGCGCCAGCAGCTGGGGTCAGGGGGATGGCTACACCTTC.

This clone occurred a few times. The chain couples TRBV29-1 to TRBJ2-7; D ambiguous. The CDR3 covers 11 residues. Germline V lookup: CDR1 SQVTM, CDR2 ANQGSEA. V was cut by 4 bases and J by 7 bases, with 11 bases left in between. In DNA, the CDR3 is TGCAGCGTTGTGGGTTTGCGGGAGCAGTACTTC. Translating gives CSVVGLREQYF.

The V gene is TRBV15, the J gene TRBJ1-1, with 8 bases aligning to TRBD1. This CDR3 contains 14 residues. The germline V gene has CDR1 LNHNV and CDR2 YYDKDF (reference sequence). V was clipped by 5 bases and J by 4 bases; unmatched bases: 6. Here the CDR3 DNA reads TGTGCCACCAGCGCGGACAGGGTGGGCACTGAAGCTTTCTTT. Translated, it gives CATSADRVGTEAFF.

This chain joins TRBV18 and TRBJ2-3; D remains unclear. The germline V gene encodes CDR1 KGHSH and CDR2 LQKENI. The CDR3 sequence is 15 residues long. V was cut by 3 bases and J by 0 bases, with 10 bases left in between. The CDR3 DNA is TGTGCCAGCTCACCTACACGCACTAGCACAGATACGCAGTATTTT. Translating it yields CASSPTRTSTDTQYF.

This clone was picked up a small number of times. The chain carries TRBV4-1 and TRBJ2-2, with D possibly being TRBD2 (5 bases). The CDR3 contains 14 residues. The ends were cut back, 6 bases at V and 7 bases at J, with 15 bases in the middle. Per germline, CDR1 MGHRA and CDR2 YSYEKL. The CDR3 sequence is CASRRGYEVGELFF. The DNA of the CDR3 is TGCGCCAGCAGACGGGGTTATGAGGTCGGGGAGCTGTTTTTT.

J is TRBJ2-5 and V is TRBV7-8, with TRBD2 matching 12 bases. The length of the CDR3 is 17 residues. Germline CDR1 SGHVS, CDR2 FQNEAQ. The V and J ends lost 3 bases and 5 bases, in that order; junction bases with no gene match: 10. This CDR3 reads CASSFGVTGLAGETQYF. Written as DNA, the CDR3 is TGTGCCAGCAGCTTCGGAGTGACGGGACTAGCGGGTGAGACCCAGTACTTC.

DNA for the CDR3: TGCGCCAGCAGTCAAACCGGGACAGGAAACACTGAAGCTTTCTTT. This encodes CASSQTGTGNTEAFF. J is TRBJ1-1 and V is TRBV5-1; 8 bases are a match to TRBD1. The V gene end was trimmed by 5 bases and the J gene end by 2 bases; junction bases not matched to a gene: 8. CDR3 length equals 15 residues. Looked up from germline, CDR1 is SGHRS and CDR2 is YFSETQ. Filled out from reference TRBV5-1 and TRBJ1-1, the complete variable domain reads KAGVTQTPRYLIKTRGQQVTLSCSPISGHRSVSWYQQTPGQGLQFLFEYFSETQRNKGNFPGRFSGRQFSNSRSEMNVSTLELGDSALYLCASSQTGTGNTEAFFGQGTRLTVV.

CDR3 sequence (DNA): TGTGCCAGCAGCCTAGGGGTCGAGCAGTTCTTC. Translated: CASSLGVEQFF. This chain uses TRBV11-3 with TRBJ2-1; a possible D gene is TRBD1 (5 bases). The germline gives CDR1 SGHNT, CDR2 YENEEA. This CDR3 region has 11 residues. Trimming removed 5 bases from V and 10 bases from J, with 9 bases in between.

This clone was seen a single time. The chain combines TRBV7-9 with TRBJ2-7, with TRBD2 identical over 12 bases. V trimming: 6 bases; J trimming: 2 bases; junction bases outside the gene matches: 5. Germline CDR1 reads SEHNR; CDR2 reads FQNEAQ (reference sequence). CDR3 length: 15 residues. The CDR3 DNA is TGTGCCAGCAGGTGGACTAGCGGGGATACCTACGAGCAGTACTTC. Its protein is CASRWTSGDTYEQYF.

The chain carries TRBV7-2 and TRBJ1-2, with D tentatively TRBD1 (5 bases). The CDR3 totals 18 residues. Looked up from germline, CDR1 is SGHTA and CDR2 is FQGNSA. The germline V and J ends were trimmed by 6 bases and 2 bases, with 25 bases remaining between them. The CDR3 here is CASRPAGWGRMINYGYTF. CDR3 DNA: TGTGCCAGCAGACCGGCCGGTTGGGGACGTATGATCAACTATGGCTACACCTTC.

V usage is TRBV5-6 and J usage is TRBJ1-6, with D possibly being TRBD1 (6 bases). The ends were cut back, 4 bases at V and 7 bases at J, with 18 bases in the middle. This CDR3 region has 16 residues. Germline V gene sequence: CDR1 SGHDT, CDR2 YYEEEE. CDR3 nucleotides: TGTGCCAGCAGCGGCAACCCGACAGGAAGGAATTCACCCCTCCACTTT. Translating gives CASSGNPTGRNSPLHF.

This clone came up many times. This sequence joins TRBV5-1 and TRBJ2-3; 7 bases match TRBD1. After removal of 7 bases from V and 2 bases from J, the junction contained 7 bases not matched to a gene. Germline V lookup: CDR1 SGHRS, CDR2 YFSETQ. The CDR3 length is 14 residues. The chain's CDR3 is CASGPGGYTDTQYF. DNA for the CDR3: TGCGCCAGCGGCCCAGGGGGTTACACAGATACGCAGTATTTT.

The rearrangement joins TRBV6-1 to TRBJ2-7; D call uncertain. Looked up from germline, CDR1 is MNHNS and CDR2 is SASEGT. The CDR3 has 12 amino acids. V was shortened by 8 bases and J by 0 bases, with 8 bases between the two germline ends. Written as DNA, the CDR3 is TGTGCCAGCCAACCCTACTCCTACGAGCAGTACTTC. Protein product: CASQPYSYEQYF.

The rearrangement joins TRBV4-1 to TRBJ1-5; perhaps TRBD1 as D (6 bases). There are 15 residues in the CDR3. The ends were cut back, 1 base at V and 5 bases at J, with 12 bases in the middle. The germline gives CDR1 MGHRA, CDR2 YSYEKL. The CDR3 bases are TGCGCCAGCAGCCAAGTTCAGGGGATCGATCAGCCCCAGCATTTT. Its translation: CASSQVQGIDQPQHF.

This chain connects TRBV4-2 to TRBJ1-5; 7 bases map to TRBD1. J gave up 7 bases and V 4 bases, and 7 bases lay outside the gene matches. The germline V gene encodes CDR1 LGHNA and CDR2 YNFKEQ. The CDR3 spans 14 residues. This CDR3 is CASSLGQDGQPQHF. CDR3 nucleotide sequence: TGTGCCAGCAGCCTAGGACAGGACGGGCAGCCCCAGCATTTT.

The CDR3: CATSREATSSYEQYF. CDR3 bases: TGTGCCACCAGCAGAGAGGCAACCAGCTCCTACGAGCAGTACTTC. This sequence joins TRBV15 and TRBJ2-7; unclear D gene. The CDR3 is 15 residues long. Germline lookup yields CDR1 LNHNV and CDR2 YYDKDF (reference sequence). V was pared by 0 bases and J by 0 bases, with 9 bases between.

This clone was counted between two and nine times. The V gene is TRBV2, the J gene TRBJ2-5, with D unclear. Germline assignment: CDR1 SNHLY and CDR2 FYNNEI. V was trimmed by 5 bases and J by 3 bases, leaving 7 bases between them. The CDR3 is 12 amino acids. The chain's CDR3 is CASSQPKETQYF. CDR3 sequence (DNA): TGTGCCAGCAGTCAGCCCAAAGAGACCCAGTACTTC.

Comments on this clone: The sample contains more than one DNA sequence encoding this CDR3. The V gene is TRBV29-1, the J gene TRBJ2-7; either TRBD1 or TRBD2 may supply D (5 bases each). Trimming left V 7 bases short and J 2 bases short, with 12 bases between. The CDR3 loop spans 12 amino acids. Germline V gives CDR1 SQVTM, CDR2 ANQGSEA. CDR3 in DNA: TGCAGCGCCGGGACGTCTGCCTACGAGCAGTACTTC. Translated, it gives CSAGTSAYEQYF.